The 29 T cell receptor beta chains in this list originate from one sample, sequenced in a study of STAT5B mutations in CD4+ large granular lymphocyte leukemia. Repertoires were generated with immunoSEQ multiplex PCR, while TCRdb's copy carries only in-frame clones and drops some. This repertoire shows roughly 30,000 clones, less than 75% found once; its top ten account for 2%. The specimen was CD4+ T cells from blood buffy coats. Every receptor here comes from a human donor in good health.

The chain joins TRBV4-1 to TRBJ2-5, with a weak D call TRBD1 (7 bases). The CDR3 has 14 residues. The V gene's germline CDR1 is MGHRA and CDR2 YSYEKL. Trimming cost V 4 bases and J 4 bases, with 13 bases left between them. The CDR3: CASSPEGAGETQYF. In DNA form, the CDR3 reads TGCGCCAGCAGCCCGGAGGGGGCTGGAGAGACCCAGTACTTC.

The DNA of the CDR3 is TGTGCCAGCAGTGAAGGGACGGTGAACACTGAAGCTTTCTTT. Translation gives CASSEGTVNTEAFF. V is TRBV6-1 and J is TRBJ1-1; D is unresolved. The CDR3 contains 14 residues. The V and J ends lost 1 base and 0 bases respectively, with 6 bases between them. Germline CDR1 reads MNHNS; CDR2 reads SASEGT.

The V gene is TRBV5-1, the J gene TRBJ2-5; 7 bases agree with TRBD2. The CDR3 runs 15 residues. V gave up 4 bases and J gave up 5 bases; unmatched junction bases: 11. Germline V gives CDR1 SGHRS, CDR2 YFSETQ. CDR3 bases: TGCGCCAGCAGCCTGGCCCCAGCGGGGAGGGAGACCCAGTACTTC. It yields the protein CASSLAPAGRETQYF.

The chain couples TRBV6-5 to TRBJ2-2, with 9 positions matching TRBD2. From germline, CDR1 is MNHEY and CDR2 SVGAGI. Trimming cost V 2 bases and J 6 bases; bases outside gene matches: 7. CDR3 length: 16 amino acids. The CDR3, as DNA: TGTGCCAGCAGTTACGTCATGCGGGGGGGCCCCGGGGAGCTGTTTTTT. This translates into CASSYVMRGGPGELFF.

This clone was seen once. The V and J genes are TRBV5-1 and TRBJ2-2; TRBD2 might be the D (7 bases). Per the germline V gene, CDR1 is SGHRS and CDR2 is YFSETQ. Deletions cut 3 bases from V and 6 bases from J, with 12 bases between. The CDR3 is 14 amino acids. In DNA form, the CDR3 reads TGCGCCAGCAGCTGGGGGGGCCGGGCCGGGGAGCTGTTTTTT. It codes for CASSWGGRAGELFF.

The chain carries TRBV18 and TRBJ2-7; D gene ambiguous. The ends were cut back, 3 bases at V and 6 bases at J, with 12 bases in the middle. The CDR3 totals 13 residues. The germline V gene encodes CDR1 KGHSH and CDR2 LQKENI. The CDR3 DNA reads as TGTGCCAGCTCACCCTTAACCCCTACCGAGCAGTACTTC. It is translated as CASSPLTPTEQYF.

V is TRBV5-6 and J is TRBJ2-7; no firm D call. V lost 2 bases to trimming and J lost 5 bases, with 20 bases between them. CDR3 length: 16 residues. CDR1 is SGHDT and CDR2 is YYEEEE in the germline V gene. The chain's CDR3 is CASSFMRISLRNEQYF. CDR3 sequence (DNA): TGTGCCAGCAGCTTTATGCGTATCAGCCTTAGGAACGAGCAGTACTTC. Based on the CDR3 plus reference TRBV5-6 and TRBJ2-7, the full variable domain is DAGVTQSPTHLIKTRGQQVTLRCSPKSGHDTVSWYQQALGQGPQFIFQYYEEEERQRGNFPDRFSGHQFPNYSSELNVNALLLGDSALYLCASSFMRISLRNEQYFGPGTRLTVT.

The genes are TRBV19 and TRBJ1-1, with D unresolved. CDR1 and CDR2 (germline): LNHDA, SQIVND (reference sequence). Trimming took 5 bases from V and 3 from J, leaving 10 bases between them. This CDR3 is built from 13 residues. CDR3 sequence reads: CASSPRRDTEAFF. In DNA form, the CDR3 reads TGTGCCAGTAGTCCCCGGCGGGACACTGAAGCTTTCTTT.

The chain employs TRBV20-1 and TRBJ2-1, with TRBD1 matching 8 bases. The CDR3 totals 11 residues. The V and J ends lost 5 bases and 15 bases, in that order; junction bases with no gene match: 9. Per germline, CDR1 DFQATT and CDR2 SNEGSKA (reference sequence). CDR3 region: CSAQDREKGFF. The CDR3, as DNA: TGCAGTGCTCAGGACAGGGAAAAGGGGTTCTTC.

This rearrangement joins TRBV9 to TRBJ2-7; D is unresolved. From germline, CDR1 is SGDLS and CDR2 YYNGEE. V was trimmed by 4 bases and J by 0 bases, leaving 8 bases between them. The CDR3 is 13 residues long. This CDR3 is CASSPRGSYEQYF. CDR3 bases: TGTGCCAGCAGCCCCAGAGGCTCCTACGAGCAGTACTTC.

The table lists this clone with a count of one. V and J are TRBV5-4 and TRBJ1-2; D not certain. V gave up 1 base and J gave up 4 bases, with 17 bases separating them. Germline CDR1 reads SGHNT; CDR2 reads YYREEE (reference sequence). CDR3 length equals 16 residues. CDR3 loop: CASSLSGSRSVYGYTF. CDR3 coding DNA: TGTGCCAGCAGCTTGTCTGGGAGCAGGTCGGTCTATGGCTACACCTTC. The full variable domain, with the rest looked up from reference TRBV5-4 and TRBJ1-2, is ETGVTQSPTHLIKTRGQQVTLRCSSQSGHNTVSWYQQALGQGPQFIFQYYREEENGRGNFPPRFSGLQFPNYSSELNVNALELDDSALYLCASSLSGSRSVYGYTFGSGTRLTVV.

CDR3 residues: CASSPRTGTLGNTIYF. In DNA form, the CDR3 reads TGTGCCAGCTCACCACGCACAGGGACCCTTGGAAACACCATATATTTT. The genes are TRBV18 and TRBJ1-3; D might be TRBD1 (6 bases). Germline lookup yields CDR1 KGHSH and CDR2 LQKENI. Trimming stripped 1 base from V and 3 bases from J, with 13 bases between. The CDR3 extends over 16 amino acids.

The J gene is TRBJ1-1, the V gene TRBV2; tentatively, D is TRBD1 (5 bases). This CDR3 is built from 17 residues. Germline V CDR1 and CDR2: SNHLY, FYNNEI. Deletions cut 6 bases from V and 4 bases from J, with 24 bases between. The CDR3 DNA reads TGTGCCAGCAGAAAAGGTGTTCCTCCGAGAAGGGGCACTGAAGCTTTCTTT. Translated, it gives CASRKGVPPRRGTEAFF.

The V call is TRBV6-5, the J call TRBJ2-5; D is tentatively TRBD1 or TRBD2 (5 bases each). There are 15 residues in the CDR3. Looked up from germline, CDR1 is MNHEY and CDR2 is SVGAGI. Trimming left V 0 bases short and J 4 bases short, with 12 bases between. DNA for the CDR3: TGTGCCAGCAGTTACTCGGATGGGGGAAGAGAGACCCAGTACTTC. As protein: CASSYSDGGRETQYF.

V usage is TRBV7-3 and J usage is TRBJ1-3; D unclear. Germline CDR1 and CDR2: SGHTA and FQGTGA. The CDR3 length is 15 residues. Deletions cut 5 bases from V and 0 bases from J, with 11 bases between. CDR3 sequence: CASSPDGSSGNTIYF. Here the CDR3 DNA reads TGTGCCAGCAGCCCGGACGGTTCCTCTGGAAACACCATATATTTT.

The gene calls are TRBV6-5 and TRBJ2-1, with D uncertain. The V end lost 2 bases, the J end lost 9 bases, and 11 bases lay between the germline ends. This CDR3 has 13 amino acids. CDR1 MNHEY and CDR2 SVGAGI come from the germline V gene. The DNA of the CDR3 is TGTGCCAGCAGTTACCTCGGCTATGGTGAGCAGTTCTTC. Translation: CASSYLGYGEQFF.

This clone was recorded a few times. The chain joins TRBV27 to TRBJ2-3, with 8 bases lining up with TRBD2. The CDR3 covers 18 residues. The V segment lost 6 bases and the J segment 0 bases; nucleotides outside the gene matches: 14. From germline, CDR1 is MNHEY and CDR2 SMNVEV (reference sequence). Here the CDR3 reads CASRLLWVSGVSTDTQYF. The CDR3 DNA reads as TGTGCCAGCAGACTTCTGTGGGTTAGCGGGGTAAGCACAGATACGCAGTATTTT.

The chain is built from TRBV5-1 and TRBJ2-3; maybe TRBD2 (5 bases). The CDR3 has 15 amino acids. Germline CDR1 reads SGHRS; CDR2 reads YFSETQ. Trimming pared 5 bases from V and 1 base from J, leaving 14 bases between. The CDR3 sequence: CASRRALPRTDTQYF. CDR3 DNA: TGCGCCAGCAGGCGGGCACTACCCCGCACAGATACGCAGTATTTT.

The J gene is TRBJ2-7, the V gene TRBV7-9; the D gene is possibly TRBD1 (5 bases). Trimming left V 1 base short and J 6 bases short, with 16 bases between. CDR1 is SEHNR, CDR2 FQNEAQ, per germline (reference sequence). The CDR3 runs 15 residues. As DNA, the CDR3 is TGTGCCAGCAGCTTAGGGGCCAGGGTTACGGTCGAGCAGTACTTC. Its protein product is CASSLGARVTVEQYF.

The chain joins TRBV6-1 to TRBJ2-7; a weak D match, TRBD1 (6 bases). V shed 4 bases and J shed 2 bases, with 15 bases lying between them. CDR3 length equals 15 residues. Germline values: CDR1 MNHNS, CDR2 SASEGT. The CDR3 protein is CASSAGLGAAYEQYF. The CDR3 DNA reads TGTGCCAGCAGTGCCGGCTTGGGGGCTGCCTACGAGCAGTACTTC.

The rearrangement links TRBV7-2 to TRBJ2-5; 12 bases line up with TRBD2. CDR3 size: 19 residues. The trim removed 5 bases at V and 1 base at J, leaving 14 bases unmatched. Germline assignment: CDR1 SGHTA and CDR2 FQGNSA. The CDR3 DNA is TGTGCCAGCAGCATAGTGGTGTCTAGCGGGGGGGTCGGCCAAGAGACCCAGTACTTC. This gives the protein CASSIVVSSGGVGQETQYF.

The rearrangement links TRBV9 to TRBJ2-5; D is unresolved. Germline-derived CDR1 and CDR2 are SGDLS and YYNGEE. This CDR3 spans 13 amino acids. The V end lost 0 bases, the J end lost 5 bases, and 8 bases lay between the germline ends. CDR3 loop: CASSVDPLETQYF. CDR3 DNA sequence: TGTGCCAGCAGCGTAGACCCCCTCGAGACCCAGTACTTC. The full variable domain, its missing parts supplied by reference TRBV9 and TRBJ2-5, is DSGVTQTPKHLITATGQRVTLRCSPRSGDLSVYWYQQSLDQGLQFLIQYYNGEERAKGNILERFSAQQFPDLHSELNLSSLELGDSALYFCASSVDPLETQYFGPGTRLLVL.

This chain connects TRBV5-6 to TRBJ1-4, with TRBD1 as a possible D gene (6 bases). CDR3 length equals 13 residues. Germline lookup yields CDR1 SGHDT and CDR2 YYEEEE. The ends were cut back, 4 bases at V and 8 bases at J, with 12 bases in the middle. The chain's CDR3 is CASSGGPEEKLFF. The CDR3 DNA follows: TGTGCCAGCAGCGGGGGGCCGGAAGAAAAACTGTTTTTT.

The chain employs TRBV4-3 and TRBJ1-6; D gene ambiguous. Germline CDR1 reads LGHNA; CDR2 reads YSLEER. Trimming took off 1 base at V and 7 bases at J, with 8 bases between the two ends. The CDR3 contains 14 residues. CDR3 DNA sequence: TGCGCCAGCAGCCAAGGGGCAGAGAATTCACCCCTCCACTTT. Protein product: CASSQGAENSPLHF.

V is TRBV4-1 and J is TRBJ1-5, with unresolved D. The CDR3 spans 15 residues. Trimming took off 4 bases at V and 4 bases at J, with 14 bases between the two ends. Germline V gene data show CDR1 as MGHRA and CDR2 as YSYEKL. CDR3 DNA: TGCGCCAGCAGCCCCCGGATCGGGGAGAATCAGCCCCAGCATTTT. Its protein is CASSPRIGENQPQHF.

The CDR3 reads CASSLDNYGYTF. DNA for the CDR3: TGTGCCAGCAGCTTGGATAACTATGGCTACACCTTC. J is TRBJ1-2 and V is TRBV5-5; D gene ambiguous. V lost 0 bases and J lost 1, with 1 base in between. Germline V gene data show CDR1 as SGHKS and CDR2 as YYEKEE (reference sequence). There are 12 residues in the CDR3.

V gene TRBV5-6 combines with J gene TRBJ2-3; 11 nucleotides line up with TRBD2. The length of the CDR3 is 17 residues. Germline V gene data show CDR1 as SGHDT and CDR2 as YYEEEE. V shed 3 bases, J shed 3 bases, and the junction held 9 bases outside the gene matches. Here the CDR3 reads CASSSLLAGGGTDTQYF. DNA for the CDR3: TGTGCCAGCAGCTCCCTCCTAGCGGGGGGCGGGACAGATACGCAGTATTTT.

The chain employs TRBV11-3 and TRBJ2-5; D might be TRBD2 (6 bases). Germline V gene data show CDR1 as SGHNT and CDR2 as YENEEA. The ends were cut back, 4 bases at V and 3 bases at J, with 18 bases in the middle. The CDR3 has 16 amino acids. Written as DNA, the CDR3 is TGTGCCAGCAGCTACTTCACCGGGACTGGGGAAGAGACCCAGTACTTC. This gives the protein CASSYFTGTGEETQYF.

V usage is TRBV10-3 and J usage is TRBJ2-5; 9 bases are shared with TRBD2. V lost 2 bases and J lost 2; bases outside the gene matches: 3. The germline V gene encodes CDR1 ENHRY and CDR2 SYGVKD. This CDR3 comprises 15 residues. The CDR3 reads CAISELGLAQETQYF. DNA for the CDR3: TGTGCCATCAGTGAGCTAGGACTAGCGCAAGAGACCCAGTACTTC.